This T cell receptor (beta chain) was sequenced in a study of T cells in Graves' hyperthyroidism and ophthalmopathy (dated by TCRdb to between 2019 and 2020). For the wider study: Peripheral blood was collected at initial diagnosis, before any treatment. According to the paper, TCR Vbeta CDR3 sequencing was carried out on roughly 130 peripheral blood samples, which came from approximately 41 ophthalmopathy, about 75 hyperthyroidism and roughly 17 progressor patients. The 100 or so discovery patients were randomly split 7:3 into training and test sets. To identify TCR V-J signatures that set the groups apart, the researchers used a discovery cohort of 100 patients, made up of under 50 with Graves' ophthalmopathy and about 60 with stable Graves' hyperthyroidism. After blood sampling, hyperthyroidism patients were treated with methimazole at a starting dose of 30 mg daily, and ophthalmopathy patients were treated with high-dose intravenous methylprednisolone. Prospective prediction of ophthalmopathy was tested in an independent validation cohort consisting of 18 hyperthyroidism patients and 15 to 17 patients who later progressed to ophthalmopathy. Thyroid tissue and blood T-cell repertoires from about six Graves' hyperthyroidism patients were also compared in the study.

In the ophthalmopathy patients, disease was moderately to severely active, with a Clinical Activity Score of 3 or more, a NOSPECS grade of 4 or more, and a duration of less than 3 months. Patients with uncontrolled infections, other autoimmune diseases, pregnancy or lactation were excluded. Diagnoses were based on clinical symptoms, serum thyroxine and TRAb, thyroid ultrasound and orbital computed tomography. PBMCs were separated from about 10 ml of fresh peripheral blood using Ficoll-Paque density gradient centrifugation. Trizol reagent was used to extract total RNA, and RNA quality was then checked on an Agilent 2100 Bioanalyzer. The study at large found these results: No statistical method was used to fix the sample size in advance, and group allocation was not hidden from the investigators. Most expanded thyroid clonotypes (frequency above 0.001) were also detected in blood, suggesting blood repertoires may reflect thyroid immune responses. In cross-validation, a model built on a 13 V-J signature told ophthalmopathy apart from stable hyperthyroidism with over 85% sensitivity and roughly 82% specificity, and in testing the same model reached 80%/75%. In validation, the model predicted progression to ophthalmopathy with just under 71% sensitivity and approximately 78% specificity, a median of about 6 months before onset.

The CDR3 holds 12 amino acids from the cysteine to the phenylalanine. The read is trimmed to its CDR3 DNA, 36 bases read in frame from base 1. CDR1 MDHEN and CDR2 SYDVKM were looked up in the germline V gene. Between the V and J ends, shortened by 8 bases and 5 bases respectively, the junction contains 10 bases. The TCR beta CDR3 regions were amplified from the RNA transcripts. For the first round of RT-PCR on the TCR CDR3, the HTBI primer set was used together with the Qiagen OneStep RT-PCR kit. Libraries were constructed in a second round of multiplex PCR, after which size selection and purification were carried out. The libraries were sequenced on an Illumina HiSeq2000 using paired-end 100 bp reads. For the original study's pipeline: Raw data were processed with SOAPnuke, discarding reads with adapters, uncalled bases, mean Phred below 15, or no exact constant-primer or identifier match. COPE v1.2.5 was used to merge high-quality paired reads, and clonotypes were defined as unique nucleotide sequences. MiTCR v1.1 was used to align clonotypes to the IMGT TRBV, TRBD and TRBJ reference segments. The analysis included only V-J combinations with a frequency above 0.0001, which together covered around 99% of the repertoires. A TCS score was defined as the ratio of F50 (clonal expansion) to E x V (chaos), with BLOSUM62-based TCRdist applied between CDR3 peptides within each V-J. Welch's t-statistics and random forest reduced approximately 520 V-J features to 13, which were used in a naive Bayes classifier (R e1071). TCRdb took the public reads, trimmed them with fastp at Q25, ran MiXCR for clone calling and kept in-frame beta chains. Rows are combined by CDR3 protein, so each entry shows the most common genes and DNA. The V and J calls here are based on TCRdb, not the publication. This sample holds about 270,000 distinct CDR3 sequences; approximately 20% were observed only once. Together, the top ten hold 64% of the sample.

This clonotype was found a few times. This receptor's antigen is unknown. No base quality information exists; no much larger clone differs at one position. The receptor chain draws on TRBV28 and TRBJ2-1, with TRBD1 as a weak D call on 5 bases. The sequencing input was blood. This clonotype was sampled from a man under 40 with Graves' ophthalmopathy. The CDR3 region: CASDSPNNEQFF. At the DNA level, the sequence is TGTGCCAGCGACAGTCCCAACAATGAGCAGTTCTTC.